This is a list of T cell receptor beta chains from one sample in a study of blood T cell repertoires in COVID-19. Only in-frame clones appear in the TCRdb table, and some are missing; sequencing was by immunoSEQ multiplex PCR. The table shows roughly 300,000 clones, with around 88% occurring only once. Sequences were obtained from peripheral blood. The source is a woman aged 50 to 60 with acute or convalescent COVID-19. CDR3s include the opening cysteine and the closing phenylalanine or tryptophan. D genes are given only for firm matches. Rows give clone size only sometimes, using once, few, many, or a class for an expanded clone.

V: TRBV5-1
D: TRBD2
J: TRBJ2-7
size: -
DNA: TGCGCCAGCAGCTCGAGGGAGGGCAGGTCCTACGAGCAGTACTTC
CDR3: CASSSREGRSYEQYF

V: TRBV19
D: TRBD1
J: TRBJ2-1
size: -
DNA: TGTGCCAGTAGTTCTCTTTCGACAGGGGGAAGGAATGAGCAGTTCTTC
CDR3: CASSSLSTGGRNEQFF

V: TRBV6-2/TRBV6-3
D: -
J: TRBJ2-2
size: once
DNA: TGTGCCAGCAGTTACTTCGGCGGGGAGCTGTTTTTT
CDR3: CASSYFGGELFF

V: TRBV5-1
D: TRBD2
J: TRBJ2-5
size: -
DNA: TGCGCCAGCAGCTCGGGACTAGCTGCTTACCAAGAGACCCAGTACTTC
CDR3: CASSSGLAAYQETQYF

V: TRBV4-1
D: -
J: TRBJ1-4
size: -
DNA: TGCGCCAGCAGCCAAGACCGGGAAAAACTGTTTTTT
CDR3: CASSQDREKLFF

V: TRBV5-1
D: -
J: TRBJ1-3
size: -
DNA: TGCGCCAGCAGCCAGGTTGGAGGAAACACCATATATTTT
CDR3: CASSQVGGNTIYF

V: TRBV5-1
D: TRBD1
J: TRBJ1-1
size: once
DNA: TGCGCCAGCAGCCTGGGACAGGTGGACACTGAAGCTTTCTTT
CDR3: CASSLGQVDTEAFF

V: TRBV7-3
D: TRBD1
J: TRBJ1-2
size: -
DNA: TGTGCCAGCAGCCCACAGGGGGGTGGCTACACCTTC
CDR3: CASSPQGGGYTF

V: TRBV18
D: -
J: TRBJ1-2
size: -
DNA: TGTGCCAGCTCACCAGTACAGGAGATCGGCTACACCTTC
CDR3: CASSPVQEIGYTF

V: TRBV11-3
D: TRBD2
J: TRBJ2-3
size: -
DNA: TGTGCCAGCAGCATCGGACTAGCGGGAGCGGGTGGCACAGATACGCAGTATTTT
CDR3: CASSIGLAGAGGTDTQYF

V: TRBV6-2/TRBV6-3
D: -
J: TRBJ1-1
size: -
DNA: TGTGCCAGCAGTTTCCGGGGGGCACACACTGAAGCTTTCTTT
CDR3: CASSFRGAHTEAFF

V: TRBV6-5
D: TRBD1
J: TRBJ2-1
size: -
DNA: TGTGCCAGCAGTCGGACCCGACAGGGTGGAAATGAGCAGTTCTTC
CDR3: CASSRTRQGGNEQFF

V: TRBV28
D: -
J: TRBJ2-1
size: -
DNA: TGTGCCAGCAGTTTATTCCTAGTTCCCGGCAATGAGCAGTTCTTC
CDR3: CASSLFLVPGNEQFF

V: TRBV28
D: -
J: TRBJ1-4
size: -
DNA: TGTGCCAGCAGTTCCCCCCCGGAAAAACTGTTTTTT
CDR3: CASSSPPEKLFF

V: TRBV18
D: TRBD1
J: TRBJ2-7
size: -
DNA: TGTGCCAGCTCTCCCACAGGGGCATACGAGCAGTACTTC
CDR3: CASSPTGAYEQYF

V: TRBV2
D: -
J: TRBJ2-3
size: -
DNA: TGTGCCAGCAGCCGACTCGTAAGCACAGATACGCAGTATTTT
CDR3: CASSRLVSTDTQYF

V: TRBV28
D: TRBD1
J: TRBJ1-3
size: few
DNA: TGTGCCAGCAGTCCCCAGGGGGCTGGAAACACCATATATTTT
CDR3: CASSPQGAGNTIYF

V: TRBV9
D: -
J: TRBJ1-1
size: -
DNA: TGTGCCAGCAGCTCCCGGGGGGGGTATTTCACGGAAGACACTGAAGCTTTCTTT
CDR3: CASSSRGGYFTEDTEAFF

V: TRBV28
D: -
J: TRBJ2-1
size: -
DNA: TGTGCCAGCAGTGTTCGGGGGGCATACAATGAGCAGTTCTTC
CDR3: CASSVRGAYNEQFF

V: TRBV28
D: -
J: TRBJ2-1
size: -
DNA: TGTGCCAGCACTCCAGGGGGAGGTTCTTACAATGAGCAGTTCTTC
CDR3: CASTPGGGSYNEQFF

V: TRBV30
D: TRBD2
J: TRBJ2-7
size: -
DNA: TGTGCCTGGAGTAGACTAGCGGGAGGTTACGAGCAGTACTTC
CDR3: CAWSRLAGGYEQYF

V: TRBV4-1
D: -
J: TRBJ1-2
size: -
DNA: TGCGCCAGCAGCCCCCCCGGGGGGGAAGCCTCTGGCTACACCTTC
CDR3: CASSPPGGEASGYTF

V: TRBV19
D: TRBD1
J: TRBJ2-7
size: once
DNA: TGTGCCAGTAGTCTCCGACAGGGGGGACTCGAGCAGTACTTC
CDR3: CASSLRQGGLEQYF

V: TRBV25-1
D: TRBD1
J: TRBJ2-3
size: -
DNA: TGTGCCAGTCAGGGACAGTACACAGATACGCAGTATTTT
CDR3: CASQGQYTDTQYF

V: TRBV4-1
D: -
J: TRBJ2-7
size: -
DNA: TGCGCCAGCAGCAAGGCAGCTATTGGGGACTCACCCTACGAGCAGTACTTC
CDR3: CASSKAAIGDSPYEQYF

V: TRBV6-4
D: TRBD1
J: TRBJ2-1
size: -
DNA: TGTGCCAGCAGTTGGAGACAGGGCTACAATGAGCAGTTCTTC
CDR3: CASSWRQGYNEQFF

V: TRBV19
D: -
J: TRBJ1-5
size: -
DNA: TGTGCCAGTAGTATAAAGGCACTTGAGGGCAATCAGCCCCAGCATTTT
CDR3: CASSIKALEGNQPQHF

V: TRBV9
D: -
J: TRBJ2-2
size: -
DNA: TGTGCCAGCAGCGTAGCTGGGCAGGGTGGGACCGGGGAGCTGTTTTTT
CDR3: CASSVAGQGGTGELFF

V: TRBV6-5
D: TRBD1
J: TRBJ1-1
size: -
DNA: TGTGCCAGCAGTTACTCGGGACAGGTGAACACTGAAGCTTTCTTT
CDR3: CASSYSGQVNTEAFF

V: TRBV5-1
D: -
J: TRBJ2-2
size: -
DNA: TGCGCCAGCAGCGTCCGGGACATTCGGACCGGGGAGCTGTTTTTT
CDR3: CASSVRDIRTGELFF

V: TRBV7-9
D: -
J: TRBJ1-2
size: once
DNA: TGTGCCAGCAGCTTAAGGGGCACTGACTATGGCTACACCTTC
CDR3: CASSLRGTDYGYTF

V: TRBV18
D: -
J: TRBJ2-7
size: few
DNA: TGTGCCAGCTCACCACCGGTGGCAGATGAGCAGTACTTC
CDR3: CASSPPVADEQYF

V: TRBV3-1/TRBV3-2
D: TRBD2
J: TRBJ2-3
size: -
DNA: TGTGCCAGCAGCCTTAGCGGGAGCACAGATACGCAGTATTTT
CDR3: CASSLSGSTDTQYF

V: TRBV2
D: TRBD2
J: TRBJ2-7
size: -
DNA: TGTGCCAGCATCCCCCCGCTAGCGGCACACTACGAGCAGTACTTC
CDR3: CASIPPLAAHYEQYF

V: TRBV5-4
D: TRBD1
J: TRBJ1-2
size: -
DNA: TGTGCCAGCAGCTTAGGCACAGGGGGGTCCTATGGCTACACCTTC
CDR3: CASSLGTGGSYGYTF

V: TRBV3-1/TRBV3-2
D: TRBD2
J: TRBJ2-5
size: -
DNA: TGTGCCAGCAGCTCGACTAGCGGTGAGACCCAGTACTTC
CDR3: CASSSTSGETQYF

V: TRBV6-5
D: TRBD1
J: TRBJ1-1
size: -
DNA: TGTGCCAGCAGGGACAGGGCAGGGTTGGCTGAAGCTTTCTTT
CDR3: CASRDRAGLAEAFF

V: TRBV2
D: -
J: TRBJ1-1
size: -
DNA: TGTGCCAGCAGGCAGGGGTATGGTGAAGCTTTCTTT
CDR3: CASRQGYGEAFF

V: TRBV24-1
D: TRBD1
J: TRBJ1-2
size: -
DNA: TGTGCCACCAGTGATGACGGGACAGGGGGTATTGGCTACACCTTC
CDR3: CATSDDGTGGIGYTF

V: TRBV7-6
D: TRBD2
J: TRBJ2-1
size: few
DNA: TGTGCCAGCAGCGTCTTAGCGGGAGGTTTATCCTACAATGAGCAGTTCTTC
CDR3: CASSVLAGGLSYNEQFF

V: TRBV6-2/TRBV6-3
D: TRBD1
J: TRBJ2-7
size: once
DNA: TGTGCCAGCAGTTACAAACAGGGGCGAACCCCACTTGGGCAGTACTTC
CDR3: CASSYKQGRTPLGQYF

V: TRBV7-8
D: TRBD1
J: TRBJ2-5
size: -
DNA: TGTGCCAGCAGCTTAGTACCCAGGGGGGAGACCCAGTACTTC
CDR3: CASSLVPRGETQYF

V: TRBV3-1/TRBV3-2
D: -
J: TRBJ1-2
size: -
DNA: TGTGCCAGCAGCCAACAGTTGAGCTACACCTTC
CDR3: CASSQQLSYTF

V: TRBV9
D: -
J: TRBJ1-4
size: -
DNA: TGTGCCAGCAGCGTAGGGGGGGCAACTAATGAAAAACTGTTTTTT
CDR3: CASSVGGATNEKLFF

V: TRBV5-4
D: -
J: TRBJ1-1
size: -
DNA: TGTGCCAGCACCCTAGGGGCAGGGCTGAACACTGAAGCTTTCTTT
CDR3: CASTLGAGLNTEAFF

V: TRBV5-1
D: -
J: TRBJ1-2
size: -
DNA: TGCGCCAGCAGCTTGGGCCGGGGATTCTATGGCTACACCTTC
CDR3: CASSLGRGFYGYTF

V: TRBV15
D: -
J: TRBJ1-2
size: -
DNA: TGTGCCACCAGCAGAGAGTCCCGGAGGGACTATGGCTACACCTTC
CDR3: CATSRESRRDYGYTF

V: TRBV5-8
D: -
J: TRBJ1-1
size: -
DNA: TGTGCCAGCAGCTTGGTTGGCAGTCCAAACACTGAAGCTTTCTTT
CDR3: CASSLVGSPNTEAFF

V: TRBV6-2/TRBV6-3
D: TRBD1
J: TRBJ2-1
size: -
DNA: TGTGCCAGCAGTTACTCGGGGCTTAAGACAGGGAGCTACAATGAGCAGTTCTTC
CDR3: CASSYSGLKTGSYNEQFF

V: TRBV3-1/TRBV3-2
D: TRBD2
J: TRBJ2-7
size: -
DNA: TGTGCCAGTGGACTAGCGGGAGGCCGATTTAACGAGCAGTACTTC
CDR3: CASGLAGGRFNEQYF

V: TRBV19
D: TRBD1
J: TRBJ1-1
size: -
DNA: TGTGCCAGTAGTACTCGACAGACAAGGGGGCCAGCTTTCTTT
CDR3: CASSTRQTRGPAFF

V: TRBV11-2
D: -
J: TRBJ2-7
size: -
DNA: TGTGCCAGCAGCTCAAAAACAGTGGCTACCTACGAGCAGTACTTC
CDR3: CASSSKTVATYEQYF

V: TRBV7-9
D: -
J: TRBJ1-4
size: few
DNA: TGTGCCAGCAGCAGAAGCACAGGTGCTAATGAAAAACTGTTTTTT
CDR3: CASSRSTGANEKLFF

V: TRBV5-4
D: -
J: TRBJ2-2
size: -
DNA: TGTGCCAGCAGCTTGGCTGCGCTCAACACCGGGGAGCTGTTTTTT
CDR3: CASSLAALNTGELFF

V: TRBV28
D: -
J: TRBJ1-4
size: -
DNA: TGTGCCAGCAAGACAGGCGAACCAACTAATGAAAAACTGTTTTTT
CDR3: CASKTGEPTNEKLFF

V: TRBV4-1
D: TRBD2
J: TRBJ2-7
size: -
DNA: TGCGCCAGCAGCCAAGATGGGGGACTAGCGAGGGAGCAGTACTTC
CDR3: CASSQDGGLAREQYF